This T cell receptor (beta chain) was sequenced in a study of blood T cell repertoires in COVID-19. Across the whole study: The United States, Italy and Spain provided the acute and convalescent COVID-19 samples. In each case, the material was cDNA or gDNA derived from T cells, B-cell-depleted T cells, or PBMCs.

The CDR3 is made up of 13 amino acids. V was shortened by 5 bases and J by 3 bases, with 11 bases between the two germline ends. CDR1 and CDR2 (germline): SGHTA, FQGNSA. The data were produced by immunoSEQ multiplex PCR, yet TCRdb's version contains in-frame clones alone and is incomplete. The sample shows around 250,000 clones, 80% to 90% of them seen only once. The sequence derives from a woman aged 25-40 years with active or convalescent COVID-19. The chain recombines TRBV7-2 with TRBJ2-7; possible D gene TRBD1, 6 bases. Sequencing was carried out using peripheral blood. The CDR3 nucleotides read TGTGCCAGCAGCGTCCGGACAGTCTACGAGCAGTACTTC. Encoded protein: CASSVRTVYEQYF.